This TCR beta chain is from a study of T-cell reconstitution after alpha-beta-depleted transplantation in children. Study results and limitations: About two months after transplant, alpha-beta T cells reportedly came from several hundred expanded graft clones. Day-60 TCRbeta diversity that was high in some patients was derived from surviving recipient T cells and thymic progenitors. Newly made T cells mostly supplied T-cell counts and diversity one year after transplant.

The authors prepared the TCRbeta library with unique molecular identifiers. TCRdb re-derived calls from the PCR reads in MiXCR, one entry per CDR3 protein. The sample records a few hundred thousand distinct CDR3 sequences, 10% to 15% being singletons. With regard to this clonotype: No antigen is known for it.

The germline gives CDR1 SGHVS, CDR2 FQNEAQ. The CDR3 has 18 residues. V was pared by 2 bases and J by 1 base, with 6 bases of the junction left unmatched. This material consisted of PBMCs, mostly from graft donor cells, taken 360 days after TCRalphabeta/CD19-depleted stem cell transplant. This clonotype was sampled from a male patient aged 10 to 17 who had a stem cell transplant for acute myeloid leukemia, so the T cells may come from the graft donor. V is TRBV7-8 and J is TRBJ2-2; 11 positions agree with TRBD2. CDR3 coding DNA: TGTGCCAGCAGCTTACCAGGAACTAGCGGGGGGAACACCGGGGAGCTGTTTTTT. Translated, it gives CASSLPGTSGGNTGELFF.